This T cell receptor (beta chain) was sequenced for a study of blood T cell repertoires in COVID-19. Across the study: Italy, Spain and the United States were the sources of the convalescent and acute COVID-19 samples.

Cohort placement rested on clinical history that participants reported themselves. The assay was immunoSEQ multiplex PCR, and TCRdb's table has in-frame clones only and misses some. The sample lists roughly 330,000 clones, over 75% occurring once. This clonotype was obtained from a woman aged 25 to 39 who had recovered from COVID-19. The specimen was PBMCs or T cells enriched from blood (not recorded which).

CDR3 amino acids: CASSTLQLSSYGYTF. CDR3 bases: TGTGCCAGTAGTACCTTACAGCTATCCTCCTATGGCTACACCTTC. This sequence joins TRBV19 and TRBJ1-2; D unresolved. The V end lost 4 bases, the J end lost 4 bases, and 16 bases lay between the germline ends. This CDR3 has 15 amino acids. Germline V gives CDR1 LNHDA, CDR2 SQIVND (reference sequence).